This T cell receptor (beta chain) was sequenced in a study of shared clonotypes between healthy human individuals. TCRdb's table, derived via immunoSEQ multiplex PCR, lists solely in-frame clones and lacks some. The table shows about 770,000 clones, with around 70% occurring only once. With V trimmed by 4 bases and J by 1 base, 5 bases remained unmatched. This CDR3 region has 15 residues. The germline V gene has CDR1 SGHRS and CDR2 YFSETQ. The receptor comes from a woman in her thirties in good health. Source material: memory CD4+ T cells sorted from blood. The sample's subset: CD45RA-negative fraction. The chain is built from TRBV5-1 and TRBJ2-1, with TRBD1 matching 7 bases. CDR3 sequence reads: CASSPGTVSYNEQFF. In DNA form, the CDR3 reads TGCGCCAGCAGCCCGGGGACAGTGTCCTACAATGAGCAGTTCTTC.